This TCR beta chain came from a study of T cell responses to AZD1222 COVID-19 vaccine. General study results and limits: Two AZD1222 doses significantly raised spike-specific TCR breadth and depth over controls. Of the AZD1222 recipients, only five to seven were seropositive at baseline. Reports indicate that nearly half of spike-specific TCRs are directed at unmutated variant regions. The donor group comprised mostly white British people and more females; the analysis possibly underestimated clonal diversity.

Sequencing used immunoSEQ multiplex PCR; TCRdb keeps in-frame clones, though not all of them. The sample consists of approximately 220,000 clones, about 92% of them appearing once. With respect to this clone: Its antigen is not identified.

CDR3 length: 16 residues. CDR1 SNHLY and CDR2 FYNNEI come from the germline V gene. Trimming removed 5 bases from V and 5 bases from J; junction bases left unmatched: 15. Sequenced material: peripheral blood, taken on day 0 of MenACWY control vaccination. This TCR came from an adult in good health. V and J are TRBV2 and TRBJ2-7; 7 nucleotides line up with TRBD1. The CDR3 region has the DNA TGTGCCAGCAGTCCACTTACCGGGACAGAAATTGACGAGCAGTACTTC. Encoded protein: CASSPLTGTEIDEQYF.